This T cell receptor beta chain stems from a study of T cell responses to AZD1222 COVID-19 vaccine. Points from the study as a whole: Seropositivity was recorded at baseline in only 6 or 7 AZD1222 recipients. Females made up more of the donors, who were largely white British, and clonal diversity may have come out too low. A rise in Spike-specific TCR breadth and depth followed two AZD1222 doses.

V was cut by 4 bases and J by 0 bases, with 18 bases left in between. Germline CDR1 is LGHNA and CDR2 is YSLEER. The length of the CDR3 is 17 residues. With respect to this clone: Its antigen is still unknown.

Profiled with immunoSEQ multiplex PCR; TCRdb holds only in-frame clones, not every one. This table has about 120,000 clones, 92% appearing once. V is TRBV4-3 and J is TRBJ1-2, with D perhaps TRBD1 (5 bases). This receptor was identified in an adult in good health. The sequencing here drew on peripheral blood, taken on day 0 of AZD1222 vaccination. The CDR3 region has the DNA TGCGCCAGCAGCCGGGACCCTCTTCTTAGAGCTAACTATGGCTACACCTTC. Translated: CASSRDPLLRANYGYTF.